The present T cell receptor beta chain was sequenced within a study of regulatory T cells in long-lasting Graves disease (dated by TCRdb to about 2021). About the investigation overall: Persistent Graves' disease meant more than 5 years of antithyroid drug treatment with TSH receptor autoantibodies that stayed positive. A total of 33 samples were covered by TCR sequencing, comprising some 13 persistent and 20 or so newly diagnosed Graves' disease patients. Patients with persistent Graves' disease were compared with patients with newly diagnosed Graves' disease using TCR sequencing and RNA sequencing of peripheral blood. In the clinical cohort, patients with persistent Graves' disease had used antithyroid drugs for an average of roughly ten years. The study was conducted in China and was registered as a clinical trial. Study-wide conclusions, independent of this receptor: The small sample size was acknowledged by the authors as a limitation that may reduce accuracy. Persistent patients shared more public clonotypes among themselves (more than 2,500) than newly diagnosed patients did (nearly 1,000). Sequencing and analysis were limited to the TCR beta chain. Compared with newly diagnosed patients, patients with persistent Graves' disease had lower TCR Shannon entropy and fewer highly expanded clones, which suggests clonal expansion. Peripheral blood alone was examined, since thyroid tissue, which constituted the primary lesion, could not be accessed. Preferential use of TRBV28, TRBJ1-2 and TRBJ2-5 was observed in persistent disease, whereas TRBV20-1 and TRBJ2-1 were favored in newly diagnosed disease.

V and J lose 2 bases and 0 bases, and a span of 8 bases separates them. Its CDR3 holds 14 amino acids, cysteine through phenylalanine. The DNA shown is the 42-base CDR3, in frame from base 1. CDR1 and CDR2 are drawn from the germline V gene: SNHLY, FYNNEI. This sample's time point label indicates: persistent/refractory GD, antithyroid drugs over 5 years with positive TRAb. For both TCR sequencing and RNA sequencing, RNA was extracted from PBMCs using TRIzol. The diagnosis of Graves' disease was made according to American Thyroid Association guidelines. The patients came from an endocrinology department in Xi'an, China. From each patient, approximately 10 milliliters of peripheral blood was collected into an EDTA anticoagulant tube. Ficoll Paque Plus density gradient separation was used to isolate PBMCs, and no further T cell sorting was done. RNA quality was checked with an Agilent 2100 Bioanalyzer and agarose gel, and concentration with a NanoDrop 2000.

Turning to this clonotype: No antigen is known for it. The input lacks base qualities; no much larger clone sits a single base away.

Receptor amplification or capture employed multiplex PCR. Sequencer: Illumina HiSeq 4000. CDR3 regions were amplified by Arm-PCR with iRepertoire HTBI primers to construct TCR beta libraries. Before sequencing, the PCR products underwent gel purification. As for the authors' bioinformatics: Gene usage analysis of CDR3 amino acid clonotypes relied on the approximately 60 TRBV and 13 to 15 TRBJ segments identified across samples. COPE and FqMerger were used to merge the filtered high-quality paired reads into contigs. BLAST was used to align contigs to the IMGT TRBV, TRBD and TRBJ reference genes, and CDR3 was defined following IMGT. Any clonotype with a frequency above 0.1% was classified as a highly expanded clone. Shannon entropy was used to measure repertoire diversity, and the Gini coefficient was used to measure V-J evenness. A clonotype found in more than one individual was treated as public. TCRdb trimmed public reads at Q25 via fastp, called clones via MiXCR and kept in-frame beta chains. One record per CDR3 amino acid sequence lists the most common genes and DNA. Clone size and V and J calls follow TCRdb, not the original study. The sample table holds 350,000 to 500,000 distinct CDR3 sequences, of which roughly a fifth were seen once. The ten largest clonotypes hold roughly an eighth of the sample.

Source: peripheral blood mononuclear cells (PBMCs), taken when the disease was refractory, from a patient treated with antithyroid drugs. The clonotype originates from a female donor with Graves disease. The chain joins TRBV2 to TRBJ2-7; TRBD1 is possibly the D segment (5 matching bases). The sequenced DNA: TGTGCCAGCAGTGAATGGGGCGCCTCCTACGAGCAGTACTTC. Its protein reads: CASSEWGASYEQYF.